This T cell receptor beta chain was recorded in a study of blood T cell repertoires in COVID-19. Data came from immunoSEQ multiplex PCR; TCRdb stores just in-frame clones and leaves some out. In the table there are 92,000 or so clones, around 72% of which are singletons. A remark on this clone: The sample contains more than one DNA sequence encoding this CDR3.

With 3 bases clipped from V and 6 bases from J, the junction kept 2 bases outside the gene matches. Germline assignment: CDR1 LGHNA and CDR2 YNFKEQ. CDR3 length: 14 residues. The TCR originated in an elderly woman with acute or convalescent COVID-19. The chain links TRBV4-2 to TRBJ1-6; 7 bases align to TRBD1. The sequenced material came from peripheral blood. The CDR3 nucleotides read TGTGCCAGCAGCCAGGGACAGAGTAATTCACCCCTCCACTTT. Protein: CASSQGQSNSPLHF.